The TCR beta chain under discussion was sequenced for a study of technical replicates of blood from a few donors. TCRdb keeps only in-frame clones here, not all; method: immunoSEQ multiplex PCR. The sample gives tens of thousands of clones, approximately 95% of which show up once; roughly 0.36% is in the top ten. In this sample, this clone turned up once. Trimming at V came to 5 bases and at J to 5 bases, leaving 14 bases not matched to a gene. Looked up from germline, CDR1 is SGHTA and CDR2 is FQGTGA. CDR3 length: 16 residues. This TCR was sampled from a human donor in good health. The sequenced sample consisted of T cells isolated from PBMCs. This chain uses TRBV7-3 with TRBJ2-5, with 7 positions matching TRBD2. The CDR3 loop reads CASSPGWAGVSETQYF. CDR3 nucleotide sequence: TGTGCCAGCAGCCCGGGTTGGGCGGGAGTATCTGAGACCCAGTACTTC.